This TCR beta chain appears in the sequencing data of a study of T cell repertoires in cytomegalovirus infection. Looking at the study overall: CMV infection and matching HLA type were both indicated by public TCR beta signatures. Study-level findings and limits: The cumulative frequency of public TCR beta families identified carriers of CMV plus the relevant HLA. CMV-specific HLA-C-restricted TCR beta clonotypes dominated the ex vivo response.

TCRdb itself ran the reads through MiXCR, one entry per CDR3 protein. The data contain about 450,000 distinct CDR3 sequences, roughly 30% of them seen just once; the ten biggest clones take up approximately 14%. As regards this clonotype: Its antigen remains unknown. Germline and junction disagree at one end, which may indicate a read error.

The CDR3 is 12 amino acids. In germline, CDR1 is MNHEY, CDR2 SVGEGT. The specimen sequenced was PBMCs. This sequence was found in a human donor in good health (CMV status not recorded). Some clones in this sample may be carry-over from other donors' samples. V gene TRBV6-2 or TRBV6-3 combines with J gene TRBJ2-7, with D unresolved. DNA for the CDR3: TGTGCCCGCAGTTACGGCATCTACGAGCAGTACTTC. Protein sequence: CARSYGIYEQYF.